These T cell receptor beta chains were read from a single sample in a study of cytomegalovirus exposure and HLA in healthy donors. Libraries were prepared by immunoSEQ multiplex PCR; TCRdb keeps only in-frame clonotypes and omits some of them. The table has 200,000 to 300,000 clones, about 90% seen once. Sequenced input: PBMCs. All receptors derive from a young woman in good health and CMV-seropositive. CDR3s include the opening cysteine and the closing phenylalanine or tryptophan. The order of the fields is clone size, D gene, J gene, V gene, CDR3 protein, CDR3 DNA. The D gene is left open where the match is weak. Some rows mark clone size as missing; the rest say once, few, many or name a class of expanded clone.

abundance: .; d_gene: TRBD2; j_gene: TRBJ2-5; v_gene: TRBV11-1; CDR3aa: CASSPGEIAGGQETQYF; CDR3nt: TGTGCCAGCAGCCCGGGGGAGATAGCGGGAGGGCAAGAGACCCAGTACTTC
abundance: .; d_gene: TRBD2; j_gene: TRBJ2-1; v_gene: TRBV5-6; CDR3aa: CASSYKWGGEQFF; CDR3nt: TGTGCCAGCAGCTATAAATGGGGAGGGGAGCAGTTCTTC
abundance: .; d_gene: .; j_gene: TRBJ1-4; v_gene: TRBV27; CDR3aa: CASSFLGQTNEKLFF; CDR3nt: TGTGCCAGCAGTTTCTTGGGGCAGACAAATGAAAAACTGTTTTTT
abundance: .; d_gene: TRBD2; j_gene: TRBJ2-7; v_gene: TRBV14; CDR3aa: CASSQTSALIGKQYF; CDR3nt: TGTGCCAGCAGCCAGACTAGCGCCCTAATTGGGAAGCAGTACTTC
abundance: .; d_gene: TRBD2; j_gene: TRBJ2-7; v_gene: TRBV6-5; CDR3aa: CASSPSGSYEQYF; CDR3nt: TGTGCCAGCAGTCCTAGCGGGAGCTACGAGCAGTACTTC
abundance: .; d_gene: .; j_gene: TRBJ2-1; v_gene: TRBV14; CDR3aa: CASSQDYNPWANEQFF; CDR3nt: TGTGCCAGCAGCCAAGATTATAACCCTTGGGCCAATGAGCAGTTCTTC
abundance: .; d_gene: TRBD2; j_gene: TRBJ2-7; v_gene: TRBV5-6; CDR3aa: CASSGGVGAPVSYEQYF; CDR3nt: TGTGCCAGCAGCGGGGGGGTGGGAGCCCCCGTCTCCTACGAGCAGTACTTC
abundance: .; d_gene: TRBD2; j_gene: TRBJ2-5; v_gene: TRBV4-1; CDR3aa: CASSLAGGRETQYF; CDR3nt: TGCGCCAGCAGCCTGGCGGGGGGCCGAGAGACCCAGTACTTC
abundance: .; d_gene: TRBD2; j_gene: TRBJ2-7; v_gene: TRBV7-9; CDR3aa: CASSPTSVTYEQYF; CDR3nt: TGTGCCAGCAGCCCAACTAGCGTAACCTACGAGCAGTACTTC
abundance: .; d_gene: .; j_gene: TRBJ1-2; v_gene: TRBV4-2; CDR3aa: CASSQVGENGYTF; CDR3nt: TGTGCCAGCAGCCAAGTAGGAGAAAATGGCTACACCTTC
abundance: .; d_gene: .; j_gene: TRBJ2-7; v_gene: TRBV9; CDR3aa: CASSVNPDHGQYF; CDR3nt: TGTGCCAGCAGCGTAAACCCCGATCACGGGCAGTACTTC
abundance: .; d_gene: TRBD2; j_gene: TRBJ2-7; v_gene: TRBV12-5; CDR3aa: CASGLVVWAGVEEEQYF; CDR3nt: TGTGCTAGTGGTTTGGTCGTATGGGCGGGGGTAGAAGAAGAGCAGTACTTC
abundance: .; d_gene: .; j_gene: TRBJ2-3; v_gene: TRBV11-3; CDR3aa: CASSLQGVTSTDTQYF; CDR3nt: TGTGCCAGCAGCTTACAAGGGGTTACTAGCACAGATACGCAGTATTTT
abundance: .; d_gene: .; j_gene: TRBJ2-7; v_gene: TRBV11-1; CDR3aa: CASSLDSRGYEQYF; CDR3nt: TGTGCCAGCAGCTTAGATTCTCGGGGCTACGAGCAGTACTTC
abundance: few; d_gene: .; j_gene: TRBJ1-4; v_gene: TRBV4-1; CDR3aa: CASSQEGRGTEKLFF; CDR3nt: TGCGCCAGCAGCCAAGAAGGCAGGGGTACTGAAAAACTGTTTTTT
abundance: .; d_gene: .; j_gene: TRBJ1-3; v_gene: TRBV5-8; CDR3aa: CASRAGWSSGNTIYF; CDR3nt: TGTGCCAGCAGGGCTGGGTGGAGCTCTGGAAACACCATATATTTT
abundance: .; d_gene: .; j_gene: TRBJ1-2; v_gene: TRBV9; CDR3aa: CASSVRPGEIANYGYTF; CDR3nt: TGTGCCAGCAGCGTTCGGCCAGGGGAGATAGCTAACTATGGCTACACCTTC
abundance: .; d_gene: .; j_gene: TRBJ2-1; v_gene: TRBV11-3; CDR3aa: CASSFAGPLLDEQFF; CDR3nt: TGTGCCAGCAGCTTCGCGGGTCCACTCTTAGATGAGCAGTTCTTC
abundance: .; d_gene: .; j_gene: TRBJ2-7; v_gene: TRBV6-5; CDR3aa: CASSYGPIYEQYF; CDR3nt: TGTGCCAGCAGTTACGGGCCCATATACGAGCAGTACTTC
abundance: few; d_gene: .; j_gene: TRBJ2-7; v_gene: TRBV11-2; CDR3aa: CASGLGGRLEQYF; CDR3nt: TGTGCCAGCGGCCTCGGGGGGCGTCTCGAGCAGTACTTC
abundance: .; d_gene: TRBD2; j_gene: TRBJ2-7; v_gene: TRBV28; CDR3aa: CASSLSGSNYEQYF; CDR3nt: TGTGCCAGCAGCCTTAGCGGGAGTAACTACGAGCAGTACTTC
abundance: .; d_gene: TRBD2; j_gene: TRBJ2-1; v_gene: TRBV19; CDR3aa: CASSKGFTSGLYNEQFF; CDR3nt: TGTGCCAGTAGTAAGGGCTTCACTAGCGGTCTATACAATGAGCAGTTCTTC
abundance: .; d_gene: .; j_gene: TRBJ1-1; v_gene: TRBV4-1; CDR3aa: CASSSPTGNTEAFF; CDR3nt: TGCGCCAGCAGCTCACCGACAGGGAACACTGAAGCTTTCTTT
abundance: .; d_gene: TRBD2; j_gene: TRBJ2-7; v_gene: TRBV6-1; CDR3aa: CASSSTPREFNEQYF; CDR3nt: TGTGCCAGCAGTAGTACCCCGCGGGAGTTCAACGAGCAGTACTTC
abundance: .; d_gene: .; j_gene: TRBJ2-4; v_gene: TRBV5-1; CDR3aa: CASSLAGEDIQYF; CDR3nt: TGCGCCAGCAGCTTGGCGGGGGAGGACATTCAGTACTTC
abundance: .; d_gene: TRBD2; j_gene: TRBJ2-7; v_gene: TRBV7-2; CDR3aa: CASSLGLAASYEQYF; CDR3nt: TGTGCCAGCAGCTTGGGACTAGCGGCCTCCTACGAGCAGTACTTC
abundance: once; d_gene: .; j_gene: TRBJ2-7; v_gene: TRBV5-1; CDR3aa: CASSLAPAGEQYF; CDR3nt: TGCGCCAGCAGCTTGGCCCCGGCCGGGGAGCAGTACTTC
abundance: once; d_gene: .; j_gene: TRBJ2-2; v_gene: TRBV15; CDR3aa: CATSRGTFGELFF; CDR3nt: TGTGCCACCAGCAGAGGTACATTCGGGGAGCTGTTTTTT
abundance: .; d_gene: TRBD1; j_gene: TRBJ1-2; v_gene: TRBV29-1; CDR3aa: CSVESTGGSGYTF; CDR3nt: TGCAGCGTTGAAAGTACAGGGGGCTCGGGCTACACCTTC
abundance: .; d_gene: TRBD2; j_gene: TRBJ2-5; v_gene: TRBV6-6; CDR3aa: CASAGDQETQYF; CDR3nt: TGTGCCAGCGCGGGAGATCAAGAGACCCAGTACTTC